The TCR beta chain under discussion was sequenced for a study of OX40 agonist ivuxolimab in advanced cancers. Overall study context: Subjects had a mean age of around 60 years, with a range of about 20 to 85; about 83% were male.

Autoimmune disease history or systemic immunosuppression led to patient exclusion. Clones were read by immunoSEQ multiplex PCR, and TCRdb kept only the in-frame ones, dropping some. This sample has approximately 100,000 clones, with approximately 86% found just once. On this clone itself: Its antigen remains unidentified.

Overall study results and limits: There was clonal expansion of CD4+ and CD8+ blood T cells by week 6 at 0.1 to 3.0 mg/kg. Fewer expanded clones were found on average in CD4+ than in CD8+ T cells.

The CDR3 extends over 15 amino acids. The V gene's germline CDR1 is SNHLY and CDR2 FYNNEI. The V and J ends lost 8 bases and 4 bases, in that order; junction bases with no gene match: 8. This TCR was recovered from an adult with an advanced solid tumor such as melanoma, head and neck, liver or kidney cancer. The sequencing here drew on CD4+ or CD8+ T cells sorted from blood, taken in a trial of the OX40 agonist ivuxolimab. The rearrangement joins TRBV2 to TRBJ2-2; 9 bases align to TRBD2. This chain's CDR3 is CASSGLAGTTGELFF. The CDR3 nucleotides are TGTGCCAGCTCTGGCCTAGCGGGGACCACCGGGGAGCTGTTTTTT. Looking up the rest from reference TRBV2 and TRBJ2-2 gives the full variable domain: EPEVTQTPSHQVTQMGQEVILRCVPISNHLYFYWYRQILGQKVEFLVSFYNNEISEKSEIFDDQFSVERPDGSNFTLKIRSTKLEDSAMYFCASSGLAGTTGELFFGEGSRLTVL.